These T cell receptor beta chains were read from a single sample in a study of blood T cell repertoires in COVID-19. Profiling relied on immunoSEQ multiplex PCR, and the TCRdb table lists in-frame clones only, not all of them. The sample consists of some 220,000 clones, approximately 78% of them appearing once. Material for sequencing was peripheral blood. These receptors were obtained from a woman aged 70-85 years with COVID-19, enrolled during active disease. Each CDR3 is given with its conserved first and last residue. The D gene is left open where the match is weak. Expanded clones are given a class, and other clones once, few, many or no size at all.

J gene,clone size,D gene,V gene,CDR3 protein,CDR3 DNA
TRBJ2-5,NA,NA,TRBV18,CASSPRGQETQYF,TGTGCCAGCTCCCCCCGAGGGCAAGAGACCCAGTACTTC
TRBJ2-7,NA,NA,TRBV3-1/TRBV3-2,CASSQDVREQYF,TGTGCCAGCAGCCAAGATGTGCGGGAGCAGTACTTC
TRBJ1-2,few,NA,TRBV30,CALQSVGGYTF,TGTGCATTACAGTCTGTCGGCGGCTACACCTTC
TRBJ2-5,NA,NA,TRBV7-2,CASSFQFSGWETQYF,TGTGCCAGCAGCTTTCAATTCTCGGGGTGGGAGACCCAGTACTTC
TRBJ1-3,once,TRBD1,TRBV28,CASRTQPGQGSNTIYF,TGTGCCAGCAGGACTCAGCCGGGACAGGGGTCAAACACCATATATTTT
TRBJ2-1,NA,NA,TRBV7-9,CASRSTGNPYNEQFF,TGTGCCAGCAGGAGTACAGGGAACCCCTACAATGAGCAGTTCTTC
TRBJ2-7,NA,NA,TRBV11-2,CASSFRPGGPHYEQYF,TGTGCCAGCAGCTTTAGGCCCGGAGGGCCCCACTACGAGCAGTACTTC
TRBJ2-7,NA,NA,TRBV29-1,CSVRDLLAYEQYF,TGCAGCGTTCGGGACTTGCTGGCCTACGAGCAGTACTTC
TRBJ1-2,NA,NA,TRBV9,CASSAYSEGYTF,TGTGCCAGCAGCGCCTACTCGGAGGGCTACACCTTC
TRBJ1-6,NA,TRBD1,TRBV9,CASSAGQGPYNSPLHF,TGTGCCAGCAGCGCTGGACAGGGCCCTTATAATTCACCCCTCCACTTT
TRBJ1-6,once,NA,TRBV7-2,CASSIGIDRLPKPLHF,TGTGCCAGCAGCATAGGGATAGACAGACTCCCCAAACCCCTCCACTTT
TRBJ2-1,NA,NA,TRBV18,CASSPGADSTNEQFF,TGTGCCAGCTCACCAGGGGCAGACTCTACAAATGAGCAGTTCTTC
TRBJ1-1,NA,TRBD1,TRBV27,CASSPRQGRTEAFF,TGTGCCAGCAGCCCTCGACAGGGTCGCACTGAAGCTTTCTTT
TRBJ2-3,NA,NA,TRBV30,CAWTDFDTQYF,TGTGCCTGGACGGACTTCGATACGCAGTATTTT
TRBJ2-1,NA,NA,TRBV7-9,CASSLGWRYNEQFF,TGTGCCAGCAGCTTAGGGTGGCGGTACAATGAGCAGTTCTTC
TRBJ2-1,few,TRBD1,TRBV27,CASRYRQGTYNEQFF,TGTGCCAGCAGGTACAGACAGGGGACCTACAATGAGCAGTTCTTC
TRBJ1-1,NA,NA,TRBV3-1/TRBV3-2,CASTEGELNTEAFF,TGTGCCAGTACTGAAGGGGAACTGAACACTGAAGCTTTCTTT
TRBJ2-7,NA,NA,TRBV28,CASSLIRGDTYEQYF,TGTGCCAGCAGCCTCATCCGGGGAGACACCTACGAGCAGTACTTC
TRBJ2-2,NA,TRBD2,TRBV27,CASRRGGSKTGELFF,TGTGCCAGTAGGCGCGGCGGGAGTAAAACCGGGGAGCTGTTTTTT
TRBJ2-7,NA,TRBD2,TRBV4-3,CASSHSLTSGNKGQYF,TGCGCCAGCAGCCACTCTCTCACTAGCGGTAATAAAGGGCAGTACTTC
TRBJ2-7,NA,NA,TRBV28,CASSPPGLGHEQYF,TGTGCCAGCAGCCCCCCGGGATTGGGCCACGAGCAGTACTTC
TRBJ1-4,NA,NA,TRBV7-2,CASSLATGVSRREKLFF,TGTGCCAGCAGCTTAGCGACGGGAGTATCCCGGAGGGAAAAACTGTTTTTT
TRBJ1-5,NA,NA,TRBV30,CAWRRSGNQPQHF,TGTGCCTGGAGGCGGAGTGGCAATCAGCCCCAGCATTTT
TRBJ1-3,NA,NA,TRBV3-1/TRBV3-2,CASSQSTGSGNTIYF,TGTGCCAGCAGCCAGAGTACAGGCTCTGGAAACACCATATATTTT
TRBJ2-2,NA,NA,TRBV12-3/TRBV12-4,CASSLSAGELFF,TGTGCCAGCAGTTTATCGGCCGGGGAGCTGTTTTTT
TRBJ2-5,few,NA,TRBV28,CASSDLDTNQETQYF,TGTGCCAGCAGTGATCTCGACACCAACCAAGAGACCCAGTACTTC
TRBJ1-1,NA,NA,TRBV28,CASSRGGTGTEAFF,TGTGCCAGCAGCCGGGGGGGCACGGGCACTGAAGCTTTCTTT
TRBJ1-1,NA,TRBD1,TRBV19,CASSIQGGNTEAFF,TGTGCCAGTAGTATCCAGGGGGGTAACACTGAAGCTTTCTTT
TRBJ1-2,NA,NA,TRBV5-1,CASSTREGGAGYTF,TGCGCCAGCAGCACTAGGGAGGGGGGCGCTGGCTACACCTTC
TRBJ1-1,NA,NA,TRBV5-6,CASSYPTGNTEAFF,TGTGCCAGCAGCTACCCGACGGGGAACACTGAAGCTTTCTTT
TRBJ2-1,NA,TRBD2,TRBV2,CASSSKRGDYNEQFF,TGTGCCAGCAGTTCAAAGCGGGGGGATTACAATGAGCAGTTCTTC
TRBJ2-2,NA,NA,TRBV10-2,CASSRPLGLNTGELFF,TGCGCCAGCAGCCGGCCTCTGGGACTCAACACCGGGGAGCTGTTTTTT
TRBJ1-2,NA,TRBD1,TRBV6-2/TRBV6-3,CASSYPGQLIYGYTF,TGTGCCAGCAGTTACCCGGGACAGCTCATCTATGGCTACACCTTC
TRBJ1-2,few,NA,TRBV18,CASSPSKDTLLPF,TGTGCCAGCTCACCATCCAAGGACACCCTCTTACCCTTC
TRBJ2-5,NA,TRBD1,TRBV4-3,CASSQDPGTVETQYF,TGCGCCAGCAGCCAAGACCCCGGGACAGTGGAGACCCAGTACTTC
TRBJ1-4,NA,TRBD1,TRBV2,CASRPGQTNEKLFF,TGTGCCAGCAGACCGGGACAGACAAATGAAAAACTGTTTTTT
TRBJ2-1,once,TRBD2,TRBV5-4,CASSPSSTSGSYNEQFF,TGTGCCAGCAGCCCCTCGTCTACTAGCGGGAGTTACAATGAGCAGTTCTTC
TRBJ1-5,NA,NA,TRBV24-1,CATSARGQQPQHF,TGTGCCACCAGTGCTCGGGGACAACAGCCCCAGCATTTT
TRBJ2-7,few,TRBD1,TRBV29-1,CSVEGQGASEQYF,TGCAGCGTCGAGGGACAGGGGGCGTCCGAGCAGTACTTC
TRBJ2-7,once,TRBD1,TRBV7-2,CASSSDRAGEQYF,TGTGCCAGCAGCTCGGACAGGGCGGGCGAGCAGTACTTC
TRBJ2-7,NA,TRBD1,TRBV9,CASSVGVGQGGEQYF,TGTGCCAGCAGCGTAGGAGTGGGACAGGGCGGCGAGCAGTACTTC
TRBJ2-1,NA,NA,TRBV24-1,CATDSGFYNEQFF,TGTGCCACCGATTCAGGGTTTTACAATGAGCAGTTCTTC
TRBJ2-5,NA,TRBD2,TRBV7-9,CASSLLTSSFQETQYF,TGTGCCAGCAGCTTGCTGACTAGCAGCTTCCAAGAGACCCAGTACTTC
TRBJ2-2,NA,TRBD2,TRBV6-2/TRBV6-3,CASSYAGGTGELFF,TGTGCCAGCAGTTATGCGGGGGGGACCGGGGAGCTGTTTTTT
TRBJ2-1,NA,TRBD2,TRBV6-2/TRBV6-3,CASSYPTSGHNEQFF,TGTGCCAGCAGTTACCCGACTAGCGGACACAATGAGCAGTTCTTC
TRBJ1-6,NA,NA,TRBV27,CASSLSWGGNSPLHF,TGTGCCAGCAGTTTATCTTGGGGAGGGAATTCACCCCTCCACTTT
TRBJ1-1,few,NA,TRBV18,CASRGLMNTEAFF,TGTGCCAGCCGTGGCCTTATGAACACTGAAGCTTTCTTT